This passage covers 22 T cell receptor beta chains from one sample sequenced in a study of blood T cell repertoires in COVID-19. TCRdb's copy holds only in-frame clones and misses some; the assay was immunoSEQ multiplex PCR. This sample yields 200,000 or so clones, of which 84% are seen a single time; around 1.8% belongs to the top ten. Sequences were obtained from PBMCs or T cells enriched from blood (not recorded which). Receptors originate from a man aged 55-75 years who had recovered from COVID-19.

The rearrangement links TRBV5-6 to TRBJ2-3; 7 nucleotides line up with TRBD2. The germline V gene encodes CDR1 SGHDT and CDR2 YYEEEE. The CDR3 sequence is 15 residues long. J lost 6 bases, V lost 4 bases, and 11 bases had no gene match. As DNA, the CDR3 is TGTGCCAGCAGCCCGGGAGCGGGGAATCGCGATACGCAGTATTTT. Encoded protein: CASSPGAGNRDTQYF. Full variable domain (remainder filled in from reference TRBV5-6 and TRBJ2-3): DAGVTQSPTHLIKTRGQQVTLRCSPKSGHDTVSWYQQALGQGPQFIFQYYEEEERQRGNFPDRFSGHQFPNYSSELNVNALLLGDSALYLCASSPGAGNRDTQYFGPGTRLTVL.

This clone was seen only a few times. This rearrangement joins TRBV6-5 to TRBJ2-1; 11 positions agree with TRBD2. In germline, CDR1 is MNHEY, CDR2 SVGAGI. CDR3 length: 15 amino acids. J was trimmed by 8 bases and V by 7 bases; bases with no gene match: 10. The CDR3 bases are TGTGCCAGCAAAGAAGGACTAGCGGGCGCAGATGAGCAGTTCTTC. Its protein product is CASKEGLAGADEQFF.

CDR3 sequence (DNA): TGTGCCAGCAGGCCACAGGGGGCGTGGGGAAACACCATATATTTT. Translation gives CASRPQGAWGNTIYF. V usage is TRBV7-9 and J usage is TRBJ1-3; 9 positions match TRBD1. The germline V gene encodes CDR1 SEHNR and CDR2 FQNEAQ (reference sequence). V gave up 6 bases and J gave up 4 bases; unmatched junction bases: 7. CDR3 length equals 15 residues.

The chain has TRBV30 and TRBJ1-6, with a tentative D call TRBD1 (6 bases). Looked up from germline, CDR1 is GTSNPN and CDR2 is SVGIG (reference sequence). CDR3 length: 13 residues. V was pared by 4 bases and J by 9 bases, with 13 bases between. For the CDR3, the DNA is TGTGCCTGGAACACAGGGCTGCTTTCACCCCTCCACTTT. Residues: CAWNTGLLSPLHF.

The chain links TRBV28 to TRBJ1-5, with 10 nucleotides matching TRBD1. There are 15 residues in the CDR3. CDR1 and CDR2 from the germline V gene are MDHEN and SYDVKM. The trim removed 3 bases at V and 5 bases at J, leaving 4 bases unmatched. In DNA, the CDR3 is TGTGCCAGCAGTTTGACAGGGGGCGGCTATCAGCCCCAGCATTTT. As protein: CASSLTGGGYQPQHF.

In DNA, the CDR3 is TGTGCCAGCAGTGAAGCCACATACAGGGGGCTTGGAAACACCATATATTTT. Residues: CASSEATYRGLGNTIYF. The chain has TRBV2 and TRBJ1-3; 9 bases are a match to TRBD1. This CDR3 spans 17 amino acids. Germline assignment: CDR1 SNHLY and CDR2 FYNNEI. Losses at the gene ends were 0 bases for V and 3 bases for J; bases not matched to a gene: 6. The complete variable domain, with remaining parts taken from reference TRBV2 and TRBJ1-3, reads EPEVTQTPSHQVTQMGQEVILRCVPISNHLYFYWYRQILGQKVEFLVSFYNNEISEKSEIFDDQFSVERPDGSNFTLKIRSTKLEDSAMYFCASSEATYRGLGNTIYFGEGSWLTVV.

This clone was observed a handful of times. V usage is TRBV9 and J usage is TRBJ2-5, with D possibly TRBD2 on 6 matching bases. Germline CDR1 SGDLS, CDR2 YYNGEE. There are 14 residues in the CDR3. V lost 0 bases and J 5 bases, leaving 11 bases between the germline ends. The chain's CDR3 is CASSVAGRGETQYF. CDR3 DNA sequence: TGTGCCAGCAGCGTAGCCGGTCGGGGGGAGACCCAGTACTTC. The full variable domain, rest sourced from reference TRBV9 and TRBJ2-5, is DSGVTQTPKHLITATGQRVTLRCSPRSGDLSVYWYQQSLDQGLQFLIQYYNGEERAKGNILERFSAQQFPDLHSELNLSSLELGDSALYFCASSVAGRGETQYFGPGTRLLVL.

The chain carries TRBV20-1 and TRBJ2-7; 8 bases line up with TRBD1. V lost 6 bases to trimming and J lost 7 bases; unmatched junction nucleotides: 5. Germline CDR1 DFQATT, CDR2 SNEGSKA (reference sequence). This CDR3 spans 11 amino acids. The CDR3 DNA sequence: TGCAGTGCCGCAGGGACAGGTGAGCAGTACTTC. It specifies CSAAGTGEQYF.

This clone was found once. The V and J genes are TRBV30 and TRBJ2-2, with D perhaps TRBD2 (7 bases). Trimming pared 2 bases from V and 7 bases from J, leaving 14 bases between. The CDR3 covers 14 residues. Germline V gene data show CDR1 as GTSNPN and CDR2 as SVGIG (reference sequence). CDR3 residues: CAWSLRGRGGELFF. The CDR3 coding sequence is TGTGCCTGGAGTTTGCGGGGGCGAGGCGGGGAGCTGTTTTTT.

This clone was observed a single time. This chain links TRBV6-2 or TRBV6-3 with TRBJ2-1, with D tentatively TRBD1 (6 bases). The germline V and J ends were trimmed by 5 bases and 11 bases, with 10 bases remaining between them. Germline lookup yields CDR1 MNHEY and CDR2 SVGEGT. The CDR3 spans 11 residues. The CDR3, as DNA: TGTGCCAGCAGTGTTACAGGGAAGCAGTTCTTC. This codes for CASSVTGKQFF.

The chain carries TRBV18 and TRBJ2-2; TRBD2 agrees at 13 bases. Unmatched junction bases numbered 6, after V lost 5 bases and J lost 0 bases. The CDR3 covers 18 residues. Germline V gene data show CDR1 as KGHSH and CDR2 as LQKENI. CDR3 coding DNA: TGTGCCAGCTCAGAACCGGGACTAGCGGGGTCGAACACCGGGGAGCTGTTTTTT. It codes for CASSEPGLAGSNTGELFF.

The V and J genes are TRBV7-9 and TRBJ1-3; possibly TRBD1 for D (5 bases). V gave up 1 base and J gave up 4 bases, with 8 bases separating them. The germline V gene encodes CDR1 SEHNR and CDR2 FQNEAQ (reference sequence). This CDR3 has 14 amino acids. This CDR3 reads CASSLGTTGNTIYF. CDR3 nucleotide sequence: TGTGCCAGCAGCTTAGGGACAACCGGAAACACCATATATTTT.

V and J are TRBV7-2 and TRBJ2-5; D remains ambiguous. Germline V gene lookup returns CDR1 SGHTA and CDR2 FQGNSA. This CDR3 has 12 residues. Trimming left V 2 bases short and J 5 bases short, with 6 bases between. CDR3 region: CASSLLGETQYF. CDR3 nucleotide sequence: TGTGCCAGCAGCTTACTCGGGGAGACCCAGTACTTC.

The genes are TRBV24-1 and TRBJ2-1; possibly TRBD2 for D (6 bases). The ends were cut back, 5 bases at V and 5 bases at J, with 6 bases in the middle. This CDR3 has 12 amino acids. Germline values: CDR1 KGHDR, CDR2 SFDVKD. The CDR3 sequence: CATSGGDNEQFF. The DNA of the CDR3 is TGTGCCACCAGTGGCGGGGACAATGAGCAGTTCTTC.

The chain links TRBV5-1 to TRBJ2-7; D unresolved. V shed 6 bases and J shed 2 bases, with 15 bases lying between them. Germline V gene lookup returns CDR1 SGHRS and CDR2 YFSETQ. The CDR3 extends over 14 amino acids. CDR3 amino acids: CASTKSSGPYEQYF. CDR3 in DNA: TGCGCCAGCACCAAATCATCAGGTCCCTACGAGCAGTACTTC.

The sample holds a few counts of this clone. The chain employs TRBV29-1 and TRBJ1-1; D not resolved. Deletions cut 3 bases from V and 7 bases from J, with 12 bases between. CDR3 length equals 12 residues. In germline, CDR1 is SQVTM, CDR2 ANQGSEA. DNA for the CDR3: TGCAGCGTTGAGAGTAGCGGTTATGAAGCTTTCTTT. Its translation: CSVESSGYEAFF.

The chain combines TRBV9 with TRBJ1-1, with D possibly matching TRBD1 (6 bases). Germline assignment: CDR1 SGDLS and CDR2 YYNGEE. The V end lost 4 bases, the J end lost 1 base, and 17 bases lay between the germline ends. There are 16 residues in the CDR3. The CDR3 spells CASSPIVGGANTEAFF. DNA for the CDR3: TGTGCCAGCAGCCCCATTGTTGGGGGCGCGAACACTGAAGCTTTCTTT.

The chain couples TRBV6-2 or TRBV6-3 to TRBJ2-7; TRBD1 matches at 10 bases. This CDR3 contains 15 residues. The germline V gene has CDR1 MNHEY and CDR2 SVGEGT. V shed 4 bases, J shed 6 bases, and the junction held 9 bases outside the gene matches. The CDR3 sequence: CASSSAGTGEPEQYF. CDR3 coding DNA: TGTGCCAGCAGTTCCGCCGGGACAGGGGAACCCGAGCAGTACTTC.

This chain connects TRBV7-9 to TRBJ2-3; D gene unclear. CDR1 and CDR2 from the germline V gene are SEHNR and FQNEAQ (reference sequence). The CDR3 sequence is 14 residues long. V lost 1 base and J 5 bases, leaving 10 bases between the germline ends. The CDR3 DNA is TGTGCCAGCAGCTTAGGAGTCTCAGGAGATACGCAGTATTTT. Translating gives CASSLGVSGDTQYF.

V and J are TRBV27 and TRBJ1-2, with TRBD1 matching 10 bases. The CDR3 totals 16 residues. V was pared by 1 base and J by 4 bases, with 6 bases of the junction left unmatched. Per the germline V gene, CDR1 is MNHEY and CDR2 is SMNVEV (reference sequence). The DNA of the CDR3 is TGTGCCAGCAGTTTATTCCGGGACAGGGGTACCTATGGCTACACCTTC. Encoded protein: CASSLFRDRGTYGYTF.

The chain recombines TRBV10-3 with TRBJ2-7; TRBD2 aligns across 8 bases. Germline-derived CDR1 and CDR2 are ENHRY and SYGVKD. Trimming cost V 2 bases and J 0 bases; bases outside gene matches: 3. This CDR3 has 15 amino acids. The CDR3 sequence is CAISEGAGGSYEQYF. The CDR3 DNA follows: TGTGCCATCAGTGAGGGGGCGGGGGGCTCCTACGAGCAGTACTTC.

This clone was recorded a few times. The chain has TRBV7-9 and TRBJ2-7; D unclear. CDR1 and CDR2 (germline): SEHNR, FQNEAQ (reference sequence). The CDR3 covers 12 residues. With 5 bases removed from V and 3 bases from J, the gap between germline ends came to 8 bases. CDR3 protein: CASSPGSYEQYF. The CDR3 DNA follows: TGTGCCAGCAGCCCAGGAAGCTACGAGCAGTACTTC.